The present entry profiles one T cell receptor (beta chain) with its context. A single count supports this clone. The antigen it recognizes is unknown. The record has no base qualities; no much larger clone is one base away. Libraries were made using the immunoSEQ multiplex PCR assay. The multiplex PCR relied on a mix of 60 forward primers for TCR Vbeta segments and 13 reverse primers for TCR Jbeta segments. The CDR3 region of rearranged TCR beta genes was amplified from genomic DNA by a multiplex PCR assay. On the Illumina HiSeq System, the amplified TCR beta libraries were sequenced as 87-base-pair reads. The original pipeline was this. In a later analysis, tens of millions of unique TCR beta chains were counted across the approximately 670 repertoires, and roughly 11 million of these chains were shared by at least two donors. Raw reads were error-corrected and collapsed into unique sequences by a nearest-neighbor algorithm in which closely related sequences were merged to remove PCR and sequencing errors. CDR3 sequences were aligned to IMGT reference sequences to assign V, D and J gene segments. For a sequence to be retained, a match of at least six nucleotides to both a V gene segment and a J gene segment was required. Rearrangements were classified as productive when the CDR3 lacked stop codons and remained in frame with V and J, and all other rearrangements were classified as non-productive. Following IMGT convention, CDR3 was defined as the stretch from the second conserved V-encoded cysteine up to the conserved J-encoded phenylalanine. The earlier analysis of roughly 590 of the donors excluded sequences that lacked an unambiguous match to a single V gene segment. In an earlier analysis of approximately 610 of the donors, V segments were called functional above 56.7% productive rearrangements and were called segregating when the between-donor standard deviation exceeded 5%. A statistical classification framework was built to diagnose cytomegalovirus status from the catalog of TCR beta chain sequences. V and J gene assignment, in a later analysis, came from comparing TCR nucleotide sequences with IMGT/GENE-DB human TR gene sequences. Using the TCRdist pipeline, a later analysis assigned CDR3 sequences along with most-parsimonious VDJ recombination scenarios. In a later analysis, each TCR beta chain was defined by its CDR3 amino acid sequence together with its V-gene family, and reads lacking a unique V-gene family were excluded. A later analysis removed 592 highly shared, low-generation-probability nucleotide sequences to deal with suspected cross-contamination and a sequencing artifact. A later analysis calculated a clonal expansion index for each public chain from normalized within-repertoire ranks of inferred template counts. In a later analysis, generation probabilities were computed using a VDJ recombination model fitted to out-of-frame rearrangements, and the results were checked against IGoR. In a later analysis, TCR-TCR, TCR-HLA and TCR-CMV co-occurrence was scored with hypergeometric tests, and a repertoire-size bias correction was applied to TCR pairs. A later analysis estimated false discovery rates by permuting HLA or CMV assignments 20 times. In a later analysis, co-occurring TCRs were grouped using DBSCAN, and TCRdist sequence similarity was added for clustering within HLA-allele-positive subsets. For co-occurrence clustering, repertoires with fewer than 30,000 or more than 120,000 public chains were excluded, along with a handful of repertoires with anomalous nucleotide sharing. The clones in this table, taken by TCRdb from immuneACCESS, are in-frame only. Not every clone is retained; where verified, under half of the shortfall comes from an unresolved V gene, and the cause of the rest is unknown. V and J calls plus clone size are reproduced from that table; the DNA served to infer D and trimming. This sample is represented by some 130,000 clones; over 70% of them were singletons. Of the sample, roughly 2.3% is held by the ten largest clones.

These data originate in a study of cytomegalovirus exposure and HLA in healthy donors (TCRdb year 2017). As for the study more broadly: An earlier analysis of 587 of the donors reported 276 Gb of sequence data and 117 million unique TCR beta sequences obtained from about 180 million T cells. An early release that covered about 640 HLA-typed donors contained approximately 300 gigabases of sequencing data and roughly 84 million unique TCR sequences. Of the approximately 400 genotyped donors, 65% to 90% fell in the genetic ancestry cluster associated with self-reported Caucasian donors. The study was designed to test whether signatures of past pathogen exposure could be identified by cataloging public T cell receptors. The study profiled the T cell repertoires of under 700 subjects by immunosequencing and related them to cytomegalovirus serostatus. Besides the first cohort of roughly 700 subjects, a separate validation cohort made up of around 120 different subjects was used. The study combined high-throughput TCR immunosequencing, statistical association of individual TCRs with disease status, and machine learning to predict cytomegalovirus infection status. In a later analysis, previously published TCR beta repertoires from hundreds of donors were re-analyzed and high-resolution HLA genotyping was added so that TCR occurrence patterns could be studied. The later analysis used no new phenotypic data to find candidate immune exposures, relying instead on TCR beta sequences and their occurrence across donors. An earlier analysis of roughly 600 of the donors used high-throughput TCR beta sequencing to judge whether each TCR beta V gene segment behaved as functional or pseudogenic. Donor age, sex, ethnicity and CMV serostatus were collected together with the repertoire data. In a later genetic analysis, genome-wide SNP genotypes for about three fifths of the 666 donors were used, and that subset was treated as a discovery cohort. Every repertoire in the discovery cohort had been generated on one and the same sequencing platform. Both class I and class II loci were covered by HLA typing, at four-digit resolution. Typing coverage differed by locus: A, B, C, DRB1 and DQB1 were typed in roughly 620-640 donors, DQA1 in 500 to 550, DPA1 in around 600, and DPB1 in 450 to 480. Four or five DR-DQ haplotypes were treated as single units for association and clustering because of strong linkage in the cohort. Among about 370 genotyped donors of the cohort, an average of roughly 230,000 unique TCR beta nucleotide sequences was sequenced per donor, of which about 19% were non-productive.

What the study reported, not specific to this receptor: A later analysis found that most CMV-associated TCR beta chains appeared HLA-restricted, with HLA associations seemingly driven largely by CMV exposure. In the study, 150 to 200 TCR beta chains were listed as associated with cytomegalovirus. A later genetic analysis reported fewer N-insertions in productive TCRs among donors in an Asian-associated ancestry cluster than the approximately 670-donor mean. Because HLA typing was missing for some donors at each locus, association tests included only the typed subset. Because the 87-base-pair reads could not distinguish some IMGT-functional V segments, including TRBV6-2 and TRBV6-3, those segments were excluded. In a later analysis, the rate of TCR association differed among HLA loci, with DRB1 alleles having the most associated TCRs and HLA-C alleles having the fewest. The authors suggested that the approach could potentially be generalized to other disease states and immunological phenotypes. In a later analysis, HLA-associated TCR beta chains showed more clonal expansion and lower generation probabilities than non-associated chains that were equally common. Correlated functional status among segregating V segments might be attributable to linkage disequilibrium, but an unknown experimental factor could not be ruled out. A few of the identified cytomegalovirus-associated TCR beta chains were confirmed in vitro to be specific for cytomegalovirus antigens. Roughly 15 rarely observed V segments, including chromosome 9 orphons, were excluded from the earlier analysis of a few hundred of the donors because counts were too low. In an earlier analysis of under 600 of the donors, most TCR beta V segments were observed in productive rearrangements about 87% or about 30% of the time, broadly matching IMGT annotations. A group of highly shared sequence variants was considered likely to be a technical artifact of the sequencing pipeline. Presence/absence analyses assumed roughly uniform sequencing depth across donors, an assumption that may not hold. A later genetic analysis associated a missense DCLRE1C variant with V-gene and J-gene trimming of TCR beta chains, and an independent cohort replicated the association. Cytomegalovirus status was reported to be diagnosed by the classifier with high specificity and sensitivity in both the original and validation cohorts. A further reported finding was that TCR beta sequences accurately predicted the HLA-A and HLA-B alleles for most subjects in the first cohort. Several of the top co-occurrence clusters appeared to be linked to parvovirus B19, influenza, CMV and Epstein-Barr virus, according to a later analysis. Most TCR sequences were seen in very few donors, while some public TCRs were found in many individuals. A later analysis associated about 17,000 TCR beta sequences with specific HLA alleles at a false discovery rate of 0.05. In this cohort, only TCR beta chains were sequenced, and detectable features were limited by the absence of alpha or paired-chain data. The only immune exposure information available for the cohort was CMV serostatus. When HLA alleles, especially DR and DQ, strongly co-occurred, TCR associations were difficult to assign to individual alleles.

V drops 7 bases and J drops 4 bases, leaving 13 bases in between. Inclusive of the bounding cysteine and phenylalanine, the CDR3 is 13 residues long. This entry keeps only the CDR3 DNA: 39 bases, framed from base 1. The germline V gene specifies SGHTA as CDR1 and FQGNSA as CDR2. The cohort was made up of 666 healthy bone marrow donors. Cohort members were all nominally healthy when sampled, although unrecorded immune exposures were likely present. The donor was CMV seronegative and belonged to the group of under 400 seronegative cohort members. A peripheral blood sample was collected from each donor, and TCR beta sequencing was performed on peripheral blood mononuclear cells. The Qiagen DNeasy Blood Extraction Kit was used to extract genomic DNA from the blood cell samples.

Sequenced sample: PBMCs. The chain employs TRBV7-2 and TRBJ2-5; the D gene is perhaps TRBD2, from 5 matching bases. The clonotype comes from a man between 25 and 39 years old in good health and CMV-seronegative. CDR3 sequence: CASTSFAGETQYF. The nucleotide sequence reads as follows: TGTGCCAGCACCTCGTTTGCGGGAGAGACCCAGTACTTC. The full variable domain, with segments outside the CDR3 supplied by the reference TRBV7-2 and TRBJ2-5 proteins, appears as GAGVSQSPSNKVTEKGKDVELRCDPISGHTALYWYRQSLGQGLEFLIYFQGNSAPDKSGLPSDRFSAERTGGSVSTLTIQRTQQEDSAVYLCASTSFAGETQYFGPGTRLLVL.